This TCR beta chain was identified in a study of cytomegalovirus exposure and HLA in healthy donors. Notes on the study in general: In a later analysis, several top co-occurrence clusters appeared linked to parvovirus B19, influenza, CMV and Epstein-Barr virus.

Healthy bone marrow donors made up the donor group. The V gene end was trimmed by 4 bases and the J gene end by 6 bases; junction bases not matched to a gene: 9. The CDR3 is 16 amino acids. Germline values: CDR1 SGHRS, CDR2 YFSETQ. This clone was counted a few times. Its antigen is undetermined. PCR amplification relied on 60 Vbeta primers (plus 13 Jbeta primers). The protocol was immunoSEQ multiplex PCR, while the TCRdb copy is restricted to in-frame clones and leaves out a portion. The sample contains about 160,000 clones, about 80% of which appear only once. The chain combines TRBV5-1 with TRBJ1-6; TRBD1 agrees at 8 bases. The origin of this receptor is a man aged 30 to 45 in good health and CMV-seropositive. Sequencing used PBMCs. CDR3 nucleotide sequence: TGCGCCAGCAGCATTGGACAGGGCAGAAGTAATTCACCCCTCCACTTT. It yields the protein CASSIGQGRSNSPLHF.